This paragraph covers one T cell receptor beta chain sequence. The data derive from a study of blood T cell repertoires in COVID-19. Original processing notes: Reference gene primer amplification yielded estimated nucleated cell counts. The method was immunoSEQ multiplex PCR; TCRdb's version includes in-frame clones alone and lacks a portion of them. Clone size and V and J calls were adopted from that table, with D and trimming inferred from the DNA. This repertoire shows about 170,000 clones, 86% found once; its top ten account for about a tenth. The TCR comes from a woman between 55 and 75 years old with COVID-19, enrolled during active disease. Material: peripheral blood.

The CDR3 sequence: CASSSQGRGTQPQHF. The CDR3 DNA reads as TGTGCCAGCAGTTCCCAGGGCAGGGGGACTCAGCCCCAGCATTTT. The chain uses TRBV6-5 and TRBJ1-5, with TRBD1 matching 7 bases. V was pared by 4 bases and J by 6 bases, with 9 bases of the junction left unmatched. The CDR3 is 15 residues long. CDR1 is MNHEY and CDR2 is SVGAGI in the germline V gene.